Listed below are T cell receptor beta chains from one sample, sequenced in a study of T cell responses to AZD1222 COVID-19 vaccine. Libraries were prepared by immunoSEQ multiplex PCR; TCRdb keeps only in-frame clonotypes and omits some of them. The sample yields 65,000 to 95,000 clones, 80% seen once. Sequencing used peripheral blood, obtained on day 0 of AZD1222 vaccination. All receptors come from an adult in good health. Both conserved end residues are part of each CDR3. Fields, in order: J gene, clone size, V gene, CDR3 protein. A row's size may be missing; if present it is once, few, many or a size class.

j_call: TRBJ2-6
clone_size: -
v_call: TRBV18
cdr3_aa: CASSRGTGSSGANVLTF

j_call: TRBJ2-1
clone_size: -
v_call: TRBV4-2
cdr3_aa: CASSQEWGGSSYNEQFF

j_call: TRBJ2-1
clone_size: -
v_call: TRBV6-5
cdr3_aa: CASRLGNEQFF

j_call: TRBJ2-7
clone_size: few
v_call: TRBV4-1
cdr3_aa: CASSQEQTLNYEQYF

j_call: TRBJ2-3
clone_size: -
v_call: TRBV5-1
cdr3_aa: CASSQGQTRTDTQYF

j_call: TRBJ1-2
clone_size: -
v_call: TRBV5-6
cdr3_aa: CASSPRYRGRYGYTF

j_call: TRBJ2-3
clone_size: -
v_call: TRBV24-1
cdr3_aa: CAISGKTSTDTQYF

j_call: TRBJ2-3
clone_size: few
v_call: TRBV11-3
cdr3_aa: CASSLDRPGLGTDTQYF

j_call: TRBJ2-3
clone_size: -
v_call: TRBV18
cdr3_aa: CASSPNRGDTQYF

j_call: TRBJ2-3
clone_size: -
v_call: TRBV7-2
cdr3_aa: CASSPPGLADTQYF

j_call: TRBJ2-5
clone_size: -
v_call: TRBV5-6
cdr3_aa: CASTPRGDETQYF

j_call: TRBJ1-4
clone_size: -
v_call: TRBV30
cdr3_aa: CAWSEVNEKLFF

j_call: TRBJ1-1
clone_size: -
v_call: TRBV5-1
cdr3_aa: CASSATGAGEAFF

j_call: TRBJ1-3
clone_size: -
v_call: TRBV3-1/TRBV3-2
cdr3_aa: CASSHPGRRRNTIYF

j_call: TRBJ1-1
clone_size: -
v_call: TRBV7-6
cdr3_aa: CASSLGQGMNTEAFF

j_call: TRBJ1-1
clone_size: -
v_call: TRBV6-5
cdr3_aa: CASSRGTGRGEAFF

j_call: TRBJ1-5
clone_size: -
v_call: TRBV5-1
cdr3_aa: CASSLTGLGSQPQHF

j_call: TRBJ2-3
clone_size: -
v_call: TRBV4-2
cdr3_aa: CASSQSPRTSGGDTQYF

j_call: TRBJ2-7
clone_size: -
v_call: TRBV5-1
cdr3_aa: CASSLDPGPGYEQYF

j_call: TRBJ2-2
clone_size: -
v_call: TRBV5-1
cdr3_aa: CASSYTTDTGELFF

j_call: TRBJ1-5
clone_size: once
v_call: TRBV30
cdr3_aa: CAWHPGTASNQPQHF

j_call: TRBJ2-7
clone_size: -
v_call: TRBV10-2
cdr3_aa: CASSESTGRDEQYF

j_call: TRBJ2-3
clone_size: -
v_call: TRBV4-1
cdr3_aa: CASSQDVASTDTQYF

j_call: TRBJ1-5
clone_size: few
v_call: TRBV12-5
cdr3_aa: CASGLEVQPQHF

j_call: TRBJ1-4
clone_size: -
v_call: TRBV10-2
cdr3_aa: CASSERANEKLFF

j_call: TRBJ1-1
clone_size: -
v_call: TRBV10-3
cdr3_aa: CAISEWSSFEAFF

j_call: TRBJ2-5
clone_size: -
v_call: TRBV7-9
cdr3_aa: CASSTPGGPLAHF

j_call: TRBJ2-1
clone_size: -
v_call: TRBV7-7
cdr3_aa: CASSLAAGNEQFF

j_call: TRBJ2-7
clone_size: -
v_call: TRBV9
cdr3_aa: CASSVDRGREQYF

j_call: TRBJ2-7
clone_size: -
v_call: TRBV2
cdr3_aa: CASSLLSSYEQYF

j_call: TRBJ2-5
clone_size: -
v_call: TRBV5-1
cdr3_aa: CASSLANTLSETQYF

j_call: TRBJ2-3
clone_size: -
v_call: TRBV5-1
cdr3_aa: CASSLRDISTDTQYF

j_call: TRBJ2-4
clone_size: -
v_call: TRBV19
cdr3_aa: CASSEQATADIQYF

j_call: TRBJ1-6
clone_size: -
v_call: TRBV11-2
cdr3_aa: CASSTRTGGGSPLHF

j_call: TRBJ1-2
clone_size: -
v_call: TRBV2
cdr3_aa: CASRVKLSYGYTF

j_call: TRBJ1-5
clone_size: -
v_call: TRBV19
cdr3_aa: CASNRDFNQPQHF

j_call: TRBJ1-1
clone_size: once
v_call: TRBV7-8
cdr3_aa: CATGLGPEAFF

j_call: TRBJ1-3
clone_size: -
v_call: TRBV6-5
cdr3_aa: CASTESSAGRNTIYF

j_call: TRBJ2-5
clone_size: -
v_call: TRBV5-1
cdr3_aa: CASSMQASGSEETQYF

j_call: TRBJ1-1
clone_size: -
v_call: TRBV5-1
cdr3_aa: CASSLARNTEAFF

j_call: TRBJ1-2
clone_size: -
v_call: TRBV5-1
cdr3_aa: CASSLGTTNGYTF

j_call: TRBJ1-1
clone_size: -
v_call: TRBV19
cdr3_aa: CASSIQGNPNTEAFF

j_call: TRBJ2-5
clone_size: -
v_call: TRBV5-1
cdr3_aa: CASSLTSGRRGETQYF

j_call: TRBJ2-6
clone_size: few
v_call: TRBV10-2
cdr3_aa: CASSEISGANVLTF

j_call: TRBJ1-1
clone_size: -
v_call: TRBV29-1
cdr3_aa: CSVGARNTEAFF

j_call: TRBJ1-5
clone_size: -
v_call: TRBV15
cdr3_aa: CATSRDRGPGQPQHF

j_call: TRBJ2-3
clone_size: once
v_call: TRBV27
cdr3_aa: CASSLGPGLTDTQYF

j_call: TRBJ1-6
clone_size: -
v_call: TRBV9
cdr3_aa: CASSRLDSYNSPLHF

j_call: TRBJ2-1
clone_size: -
v_call: TRBV4-1
cdr3_aa: CASSQGIGVSGRYEQFF

j_call: TRBJ2-7
clone_size: -
v_call: TRBV5-4
cdr3_aa: CASSPSGRAGGDEQYF

j_call: TRBJ2-2
clone_size: -
v_call: TRBV5-8
cdr3_aa: CASSPRQGDTGELFF

j_call: TRBJ2-1
clone_size: -
v_call: TRBV5-6
cdr3_aa: CASSSGTANEQFF

j_call: TRBJ1-1
clone_size: -
v_call: TRBV2
cdr3_aa: CASGRDSNTEAFF

j_call: TRBJ2-5
clone_size: -
v_call: TRBV27
cdr3_aa: CATSKRQPPETQYF

j_call: TRBJ2-2
clone_size: -
v_call: TRBV15
cdr3_aa: CATSRVPSQGGGELFF